The 22 T cell receptor beta chains presented below share a single source sample, sequenced in a study of T cell responses to AZD1222 COVID-19 vaccine. The table came from immunoSEQ multiplex PCR; TCRdb's copy has only in-frame clones and leaves some out. The sample includes over 40,000 clones, roughly 80% of them seen just once. Specimen: peripheral blood, collected on day 0 of AZD1222 vaccination. The receptors were gathered from an adult in good health.

The chain recombines TRBV6-2 or TRBV6-3 with TRBJ2-2; TRBD1 matches at 7 bases. Germline CDR1 is MNHEY and CDR2 is SVGEGT. Trimming cost V 3 bases and J 6 bases; bases outside gene matches: 4. The CDR3 runs to 14 residues. The CDR3 reads CASSYDREPGELFF. DNA for the CDR3: TGTGCCAGCAGTTATGACAGGGAACCCGGGGAGCTGTTTTTT.

In this sample, this clone turned up a few times. V gene TRBV19 combines with J gene TRBJ1-5, with D tentatively TRBD1 (5 bases). The CDR3 runs 13 residues. Germline loops: CDR1 LNHDA, CDR2 SQIVND (reference sequence). V was cut by 8 bases and J by 0 bases, with 8 bases left in between. Written as DNA, the CDR3 is TGTGCCAGTCAGGACAATAGCAATCAGCCCCAGCATTTT. Its translation: CASQDNSNQPQHF.

J is TRBJ2-7 and V is TRBV11-2; no clear D gene. The CDR3 length is 14 residues. Germline CDR1 SGHAT, CDR2 FQNNGV. Trimming removed 4 bases from V and 3 bases from J, with 13 bases in between. The CDR3 nucleotides are TGTGCCAGCAGCTCCTCTGGGAATCGCTACGAGCAGTACTTC. This encodes CASSSSGNRYEQYF.

This chain links TRBV29-1 with TRBJ1-1, with D unclear. This CDR3 region has 12 residues. The germline gives CDR1 SQVTM, CDR2 ANQGSEA. Trimming removed 3 bases at V and 4 bases at J, with 9 bases between. The DNA for the CDR3 is TGCAGCGTTGATAGGGAACGCACTGAAGCTTTCTTT. Its translation is CSVDRERTEAFF. The variable domain in full, with the rest retrieved from reference TRBV29-1 and TRBJ1-1, is SAVISQKPSRDICQRGTSLTIQCQVDSQVTMMFWYRQQPGQSLTLIATANQGSEATYESGFVIDKFPISRPNLTFSTLTVSNMSPEDSSIYLCSVDRERTEAFFGQGTRLTVV.

The chain has TRBV6-5 and TRBJ1-3; 9 bases agree with TRBD1. J was trimmed by 1 base and V by 11 bases; bases with no gene match: 6. In germline, CDR1 is MNHEY, CDR2 SVGAGI. CDR3 length: 14 residues. The CDR3 DNA reads as TGTGCCGCCGGGACAGGGCCTTCTGGAAACACCATATATTTT. Protein: CAAGTGPSGNTIYF.

In its sample, this clone was seen a few times. The chain has TRBV27 and TRBJ1-5; no reliable D call. The CDR3 has 14 amino acids. V shed 2 bases and J shed 1 base, with 6 bases lying between them. In germline, CDR1 is MNHEY, CDR2 SMNVEV (reference sequence). CDR3 sequence: CASSLMGSNQPQHF. The DNA of the CDR3 is TGTGCCAGCAGTTTAATGGGAAGCAATCAGCCCCAGCATTTT.

This clone was counted a single time. V is TRBV7-2 and J is TRBJ1-1, with D tentatively TRBD1 (5 bases). Germline V gene lookup returns CDR1 SGHTA and CDR2 FQGNSA. The CDR3 has 14 amino acids. V was shortened by 0 bases and J by 11 bases, with 16 bases between the two germline ends. In DNA, the CDR3 is TGTGCCAGCAGCTTAGCTGATCCGGGGGGTTGGGCTTTCTTT. Translating gives CASSLADPGGWAFF.

This sequence joins TRBV11-3 and TRBJ1-2; tentatively, D is TRBD1 (6 bases). With 4 bases removed from V and 5 bases from J, the gap between germline ends came to 17 bases. The length of the CDR3 is 15 residues. CDR1 is SGHNT and CDR2 is YENEEA in the germline V gene. The DNA of the CDR3 is TGTGCCAGCAGCTCCGGATTGACAGGAGGTTATGGCTACACCTTC. Protein sequence: CASSSGLTGGYGYTF.

V and J are TRBV6-1 and TRBJ1-4; no clear D gene. Per the germline V gene, CDR1 is MNHNS and CDR2 is SASEGT. V shed 3 bases and J shed 13 bases, with 15 bases lying between them. The CDR3 totals 13 residues. CDR3 protein: CASSENSSPRLFF. DNA for the CDR3: TGTGCCAGCAGTGAGAACTCCAGCCCCAGACTGTTTTTT.

In this sample, this clone turned up a few times. This rearrangement joins TRBV18 to TRBJ2-1; possibly TRBD1 for D (7 bases). The CDR3 contains 14 residues. Trimming left V 10 bases short and J 0 bases short, with 13 bases between. Germline CDR1 and CDR2: KGHSH and LQKENI. The CDR3, as DNA: TGTGCCACGACAGGGAGGAGCTCCTACAATGAGCAGTTCTTC. Protein sequence: CATTGRSSYNEQFF.

V is TRBV20-1 and J is TRBJ1-1; no definite D call. Germline V gene data show CDR1 as DFQATT and CDR2 as SNEGSKA (reference sequence). The CDR3 is 10 amino acids. Trimming left V 6 bases short and J 4 bases short, with 6 bases between. CDR3 nucleotides: TGCAGTGCAGAGCGCACTGAAGCTTTCTTT. This gives the protein CSAERTEAFF.

The J gene is TRBJ2-5, the V gene TRBV11-2; possibly TRBD1 for D (6 bases). Germline CDR1 reads SGHAT; CDR2 reads FQNNGV. Between the trimmed V and J ends, which lost 2 bases and 4 bases, there was a span of 11 bases. The CDR3 totals 14 residues. Here the CDR3 DNA reads TGTGCCAGCAGCTTAAACAGGGTGTCAGAGACCCAGTACTTC. This gives the protein CASSLNRVSETQYF.

The J gene is TRBJ2-1, the V gene TRBV27; 8 bases are shared with TRBD2. The V segment lost 6 bases and the J segment 3 bases; nucleotides outside the gene matches: 10. Looked up from germline, CDR1 is MNHEY and CDR2 is SMNVEV (reference sequence). The CDR3 runs to 16 residues. CDR3: CASSKPSGSRYNEQFF. The CDR3 DNA is TGTGCCAGCAGCAAACCTAGCGGGTCTCGCTACAATGAGCAGTTCTTC.

V usage is TRBV25-1 and J usage is TRBJ1-2; D not resolved. V was shortened by 2 bases and J by 2 bases, with 12 bases between the two germline ends. Germline CDR1 reads MGHDK; CDR2 reads SYGVNS. The CDR3 runs 15 residues. CDR3 sequence: CASSEAAGSNYGYTF. CDR3 nucleotide sequence: TGTGCCAGCAGTGAAGCGGCAGGTTCAAACTATGGCTACACCTTC.

The chain has TRBV19 and TRBJ2-4; 12 bases agree with TRBD2. Germline V gene sequence: CDR1 LNHDA, CDR2 SQIVND (reference sequence). The CDR3 totals 15 residues. Germline trimming cut 7 bases from V and 5 bases from J; bases unmatched to any gene: 6. CDR3 nucleotides: TGTGCCAGTACGGCACTAGCGGGAGGACAAAACATTCAGTACTTC. It encodes CASTALAGGQNIQYF.

The genes are TRBV11-2 and TRBJ1-4, with TRBD1 as a possible D gene (5 bases). The CDR3 consists of 14 residues. V lost 5 bases, J lost 8 bases, and 15 bases lay in between. Looked up from germline, CDR1 is SGHAT and CDR2 is FQNNGV. This CDR3 reads CASSAPGTGEKLFF. The CDR3 nucleotides read TGTGCCAGCAGCGCCCCAGGGACGGGCGAAAAACTGTTTTTT.

This sequence joins TRBV5-1 and TRBJ2-1, with TRBD1 identical over 7 bases. The junction had 4 bases not matched to a gene; V was cut back by 7 bases and J by 0 bases. CDR3 length: 14 residues. Germline assignment: CDR1 SGHRS and CDR2 YFSETQ. The CDR3: CASDPGGSYNEQFF. For the CDR3, the DNA is TGCGCCAGCGACCCAGGGGGCTCCTACAATGAGCAGTTCTTC.

About this clone: At the DNA level, this CDR3 is encoded by other sequences in the same sample as well. The chain recombines TRBV4-2 with TRBJ1-6; D not certain. This CDR3 spans 13 amino acids. Germline loops: CDR1 LGHNA, CDR2 YNFKEQ. V shed 1 base and J shed 8 bases, with 6 bases lying between them. CDR3 loop: CASSQGGDSPLHF. The DNA of the CDR3 is TGTGCCAGCAGCCAAGGTGGGGATTCACCCCTCCACTTT.

This clone was detected only once. The chain employs TRBV19 and TRBJ2-1, with 7 bases fitting TRBD2. Germline V gives CDR1 LNHDA, CDR2 SQIVND (reference sequence). CDR3 length equals 15 residues. V dropped 7 bases and J dropped 10; count of bases not matched to a gene: 16. The CDR3 loop is CASTGSSGINGEQFF. The CDR3 DNA is TGTGCCAGTACAGGGTCTAGCGGCATTAATGGGGAGCAGTTCTTC.

This chain joins TRBV7-9 and TRBJ2-5; 9 bases are shared with TRBD2. The junction had 13 bases not matched to a gene; V was cut back by 6 bases and J by 5 bases. The CDR3 length is 16 residues. Germline CDR1 reads SEHNR; CDR2 reads FQNEAQ (reference sequence). The CDR3 reads CASRGLAIPSGETQYF. The CDR3 DNA is TGTGCCAGCAGAGGACTAGCGATACCGTCAGGGGAGACCCAGTACTTC.

The V and J genes are TRBV6-1 and TRBJ2-2; perhaps TRBD2 as D (6 bases). Trimming left V 3 bases short and J 0 bases short, with 11 bases between. The germline V gene has CDR1 MNHNS and CDR2 SASEGT. The CDR3 has 16 residues. CDR3 sequence: CASSDVSGPNTGELFF. The DNA for the CDR3 is TGTGCCAGCAGTGATGTAAGCGGGCCGAACACCGGGGAGCTGTTTTTT.

The rearrangement links TRBV9 to TRBJ1-1; unclear D gene. CDR1 and CDR2 from the germline V gene are SGDLS and YYNGEE. Trimming cost V 4 bases and J 2 bases, with 9 bases left between them. This CDR3 has 13 residues. The CDR3 sequence is CASSSRPNTEAFF. CDR3 coding DNA: TGTGCCAGCAGCTCCCGACCCAACACTGAAGCTTTCTTT.